The 10 T cell receptor beta chains below all came from one sample that was sequenced in a study of cytomegalovirus exposure and HLA in healthy donors. 13 Jbeta primers and 60 Vbeta primers were used for the PCR. Profiled with immunoSEQ multiplex PCR; TCRdb holds only in-frame clones, not every one. The table shows 98,000 or so clones, with roughly four fifths occurring only once. What was sequenced was PBMCs. The receptors were gathered from a female donor in good health and CMV-seronegative.

This clone was seen a few times. The CDR3 DNA reads as TGTGCCAGCAGCGTGGGACAGGGGCCCTACGAGCAGTACTTC. This codes for CASSVGQGPYEQYF. This chain links TRBV9 with TRBJ2-7; 10 positions match TRBD1. CDR3 length: 14 amino acids. Germline CDR1 SGDLS, CDR2 YYNGEE. V shed 2 bases, J shed 2 bases, and the junction held 1 base outside the gene matches.

This clone appeared a few times. This rearrangement joins TRBV5-8 to TRBJ1-5; 11 bases match TRBD1. From germline, CDR1 is SGHTS and CDR2 YDEGEE. Trimming removed 2 bases from V and 6 bases from J; junction bases left unmatched: 4. The CDR3 spans 15 residues. Here the CDR3 DNA reads TGTGCCAGCAGCTTAGGGACAGGGGGGGGTCAGCCCCAGCATTTT. Protein: CASSLGTGGGQPQHF.

V usage is TRBV25-1 and J usage is TRBJ1-2; TRBD1 might be the D (5 bases). Germline V gene data show CDR1 as MGHDK and CDR2 as SYGVNS. CDR3 length equals 13 residues. Trimming shortened V by 6 bases and J by 2 bases, and 10 bases separated the two germline ends. The CDR3 DNA follows: TGTGCCAGCAGCGGGGGAGGAAACTATGGCTACACCTTC. Translating it yields CASSGGGNYGYTF.

V gene TRBV9 combines with J gene TRBJ2-5; a weak D match, TRBD2 (6 bases). This CDR3 region has 15 residues. V was trimmed by 0 bases and J by 5 bases, leaving 14 bases between them. Germline lookup yields CDR1 SGDLS and CDR2 YYNGEE. CDR3 nucleotide sequence: TGTGCCAGCAGCGTAGGGGACTTTGGGGGGGAGACCCAGTACTTC. Protein: CASSVGDFGGETQYF.

The J gene is TRBJ2-7, the V gene TRBV19; tentatively, D is TRBD1 (6 bases). Per the germline V gene, CDR1 is LNHDA and CDR2 is SQIVND (reference sequence). V gave up 11 bases and J gave up 3 bases, with 20 bases separating them. The CDR3 runs to 14 residues. The CDR3 coding sequence is TGTGCCGCCAGTAAAGGGGGTGTTCTCTACGAGCAGTACTTC. Residues: CAASKGGVLYEQYF.

The chain is built from TRBV7-9 and TRBJ2-5, with 10 bases that match TRBD2. From germline, CDR1 is SEHNR and CDR2 FQNEAQ (reference sequence). The CDR3 has 15 residues. The ends lost 7 bases at V and 5 bases at J; junction bases unmatched: 10. DNA of the CDR3: TGTGCCAGCAACAGGCTAGCGGGAGTCATGGAGACCCAGTACTTC. This encodes CASNRLAGVMETQYF.

The V gene is TRBV30, the J gene TRBJ1-5, with D possibly being TRBD1 (6 bases). CDR1 and CDR2 (germline): GTSNPN, SVGIG (reference sequence). The length of the CDR3 is 17 residues. Deletions cut 3 bases from V and 0 bases from J, with 18 bases between. CDR3 in DNA: TGTGCCTGGAGCGAATGGACTGGGACAAGTAGCAATCAGCCCCAGCATTTT. This codes for CAWSEWTGTSSNQPQHF.

This rearrangement joins TRBV28 to TRBJ1-2; D not certain. The V gene's germline CDR1 is MDHEN and CDR2 SYDVKM. V was trimmed by 1 base and J by 2 bases, leaving 11 bases between them. This CDR3 region has 15 residues. The DNA of the CDR3 is TGTGCCAGCAGTTTATCGGGTCGACCAAACTATGGCTACACCTTC. It encodes CASSLSGRPNYGYTF.

The chain combines TRBV7-3 with TRBJ2-1; 15 nucleotides line up with TRBD2. This CDR3 contains 19 residues. Per the germline V gene, CDR1 is SGHTA and CDR2 is FQGTGA. V trimming: 0 bases; J trimming: 1 base; junction bases outside the gene matches: 4. The chain's CDR3 is CASSLTVGTSGGSYNEQFF. In DNA, the CDR3 is TGTGCCAGCAGCTTAACGGTCGGGACTAGCGGGGGGTCCTACAATGAGCAGTTCTTC.

This rearrangement joins TRBV5-1 to TRBJ2-3; 9 bases line up with TRBD2. CDR1 is SGHRS, CDR2 YFSETQ, per germline. CDR3 length: 15 amino acids. Losses at the gene ends were 2 bases for V and 7 bases for J; bases not matched to a gene: 8. CDR3 bases: TGCGCCAGCAGCTTACCGCTAGCGGGGACGAATACGCAGTATTTT. Protein: CASSLPLAGTNTQYF. Variable domain in full (rest from reference TRBV5-1 and TRBJ2-3): KAGVTQTPRYLIKTRGQQVTLSCSPISGHRSVSWYQQTPGQGLQFLFEYFSETQRNKGNFPGRFSGRQFSNSRSEMNVSTLELGDSALYLCASSLPLAGTNTQYFGPGTRLTVL.